The subject of this entry is one TCR beta chain. Its target is not known. A much bigger clone sits one base away, suggesting this may be a read error. Likely a read error: the CDR3 ends without its conserved phenylalanine or tryptophan. The sample is drawn from a study of T cells in Graves' hyperthyroidism and ophthalmopathy. Whole-study findings and limits: Appearing also in blood were most of the thyroid clonotypes expanded above 0.001.

RNA transcripts served as the template for amplifying TCR beta CDR3 regions. First-round RT-PCR targeting the TCR CDR3 was performed with the HTBI primer set. TCRdb re-called the multiplex PCR reads through MiXCR, storing one row per CDR3 protein. The data hold fewer than 400,000 distinct CDR3 sequences, with more than 20% observed a single time. Subjects aged 18 to 65 presented with newly diagnosed hyperthyroidism of less than 2 months' duration. The CDR3 is 14 residues long. Germline V gives CDR1 LGHDT, CDR2 YNNKEL (reference sequence). V trimming: 1 base; J trimming: 6 bases; junction bases outside the gene matches: 3.

This chain uses TRBV3-1 with TRBJ1-1; 9 bases line up with TRBD1. Material: blood. The origin of this receptor is a man between 45 and 60 years old with Graves' hyperthyroidism. CDR3 amino acids: CASSQGTGVSEAFL. The CDR3 DNA follows: TGTGCCAGCAGCCAAGGGACAGGGGTCTCTGAAGCTTTCCTT.